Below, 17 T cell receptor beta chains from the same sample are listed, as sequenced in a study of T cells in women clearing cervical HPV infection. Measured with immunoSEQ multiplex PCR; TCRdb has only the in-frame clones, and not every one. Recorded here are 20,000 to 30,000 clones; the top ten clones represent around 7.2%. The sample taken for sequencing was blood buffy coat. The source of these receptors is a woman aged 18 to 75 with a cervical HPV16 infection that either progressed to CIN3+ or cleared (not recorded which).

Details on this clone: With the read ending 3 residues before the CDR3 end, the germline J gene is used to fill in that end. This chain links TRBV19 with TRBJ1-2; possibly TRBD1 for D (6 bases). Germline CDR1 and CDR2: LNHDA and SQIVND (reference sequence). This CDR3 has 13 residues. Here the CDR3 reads CATRDLTGFGYTF. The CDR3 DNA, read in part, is TGTGCCACCCGAGACCTAACAGGGTTCGGC.

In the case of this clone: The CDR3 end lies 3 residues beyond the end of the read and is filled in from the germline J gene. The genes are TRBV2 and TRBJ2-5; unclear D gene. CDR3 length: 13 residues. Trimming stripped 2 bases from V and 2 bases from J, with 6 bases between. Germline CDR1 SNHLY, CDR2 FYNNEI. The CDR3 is CASSEISQETQYF. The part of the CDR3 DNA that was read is TGTGCCAGCAGTGAAATCTCTCAAGAGACC.

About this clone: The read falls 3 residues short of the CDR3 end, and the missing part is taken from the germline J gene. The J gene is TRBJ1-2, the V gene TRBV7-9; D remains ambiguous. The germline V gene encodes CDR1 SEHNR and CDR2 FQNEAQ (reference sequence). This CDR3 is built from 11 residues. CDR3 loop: CASSLSYDYTF. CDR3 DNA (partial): TGTGCCAGCAGCCTTAGCTACGAC.

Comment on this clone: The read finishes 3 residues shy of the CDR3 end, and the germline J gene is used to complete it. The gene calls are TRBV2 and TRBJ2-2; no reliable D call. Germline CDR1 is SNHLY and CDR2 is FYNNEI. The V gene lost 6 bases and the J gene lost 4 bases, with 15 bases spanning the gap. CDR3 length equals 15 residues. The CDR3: CASSSSRSLTGELFF. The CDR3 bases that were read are TGTGCCAGCAGCTCGAGCCGTTCCCTCACCGGGGAG.

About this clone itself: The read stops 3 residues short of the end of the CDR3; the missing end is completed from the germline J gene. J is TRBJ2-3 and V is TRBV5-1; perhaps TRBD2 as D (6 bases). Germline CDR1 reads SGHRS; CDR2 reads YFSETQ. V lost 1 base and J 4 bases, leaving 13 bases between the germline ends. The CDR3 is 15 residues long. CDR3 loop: CASSLFGGFADTQYF. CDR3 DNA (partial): TGCGCCAGCAGCTTGTTTGGGGGGTTCGCAGATACG.

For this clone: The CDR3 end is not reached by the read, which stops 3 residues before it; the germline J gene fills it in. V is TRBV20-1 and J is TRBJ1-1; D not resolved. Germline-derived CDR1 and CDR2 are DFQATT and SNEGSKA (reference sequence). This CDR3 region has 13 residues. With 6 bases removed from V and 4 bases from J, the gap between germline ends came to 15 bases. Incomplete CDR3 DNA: TGCAGTGCAACCCTACTAATGGGCACTGAA. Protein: CSATLLMGTE. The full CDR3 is CSATLLMGTEAFF.

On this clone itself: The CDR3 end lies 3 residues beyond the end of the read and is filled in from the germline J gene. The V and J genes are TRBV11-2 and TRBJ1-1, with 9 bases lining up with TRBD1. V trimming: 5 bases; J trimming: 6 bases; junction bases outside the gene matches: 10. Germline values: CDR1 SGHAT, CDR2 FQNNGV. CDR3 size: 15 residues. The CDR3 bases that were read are TGTGCCAGCAGCGCCTGGACAGGGGATTTTCCTGAA. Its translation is CASSAWTGDFPE. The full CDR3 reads CASSAWTGDFPEAFF. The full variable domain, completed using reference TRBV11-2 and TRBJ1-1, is EAGVAQSPRYKIIEKRQSVAFWCNPISGHATLYWYQQILGQGPKLLIQFQNNGVVDDSQLPKDRFSAERLKGVDSTLKIQPAKLEDSAVYLCASSAWTGDFPEAFFGQGTRLTVV.

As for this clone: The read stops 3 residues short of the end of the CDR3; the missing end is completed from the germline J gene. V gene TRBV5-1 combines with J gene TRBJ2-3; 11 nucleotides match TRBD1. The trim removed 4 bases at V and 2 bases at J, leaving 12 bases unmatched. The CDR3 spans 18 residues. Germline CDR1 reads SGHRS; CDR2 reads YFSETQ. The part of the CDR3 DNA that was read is TGCGCCAGCAGCACCGCCCCGGGACAGGGGGTCAACACAGATACG. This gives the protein CASSTAPGQGVNTDT. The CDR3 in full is CASSTAPGQGVNTDTQYF. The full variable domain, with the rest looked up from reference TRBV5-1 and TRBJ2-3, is KAGVTQTPRYLIKTRGQQVTLSCSPISGHRSVSWYQQTPGQGLQFLFEYFSETQRNKGNFPGRFSGRQFSNSRSEMNVSTLELGDSALYLCASSTAPGQGVNTDTQYFGPGTRLTVL.

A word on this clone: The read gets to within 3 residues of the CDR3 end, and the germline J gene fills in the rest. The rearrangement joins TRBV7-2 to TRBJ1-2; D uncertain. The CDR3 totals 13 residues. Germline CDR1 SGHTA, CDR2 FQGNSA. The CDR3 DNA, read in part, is TGTGCCAGCAGCTCTCGGCGACTTTACGAC. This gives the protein CASSSRRLYD. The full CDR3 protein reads CASSSRRLYDYTF.

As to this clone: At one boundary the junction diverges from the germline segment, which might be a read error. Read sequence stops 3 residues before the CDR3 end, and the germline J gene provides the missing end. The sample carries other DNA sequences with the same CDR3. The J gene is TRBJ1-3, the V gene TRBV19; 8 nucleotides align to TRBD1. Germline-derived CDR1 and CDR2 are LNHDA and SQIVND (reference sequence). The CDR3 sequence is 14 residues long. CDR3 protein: CASNDRGTGNTIYF. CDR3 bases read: TGTGCCAGCAACGACAGGGGCACTGGAAACACA.

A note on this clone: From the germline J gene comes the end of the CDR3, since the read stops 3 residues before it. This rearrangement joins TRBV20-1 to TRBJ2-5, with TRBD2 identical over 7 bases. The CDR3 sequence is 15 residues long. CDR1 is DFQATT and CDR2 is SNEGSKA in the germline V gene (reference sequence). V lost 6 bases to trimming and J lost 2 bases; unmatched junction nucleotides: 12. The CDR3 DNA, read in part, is TGCAGTGCCACCTCCCCGGGACTAAGACAAGAGACC. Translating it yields CSATSPGLRQET. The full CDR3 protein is CSATSPGLRQETQYF.

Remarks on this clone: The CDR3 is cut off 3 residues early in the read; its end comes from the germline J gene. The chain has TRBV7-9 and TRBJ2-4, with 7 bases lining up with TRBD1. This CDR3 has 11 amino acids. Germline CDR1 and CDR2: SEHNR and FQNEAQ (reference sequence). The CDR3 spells CASSDREGQYF. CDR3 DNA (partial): TGTGCCAGCAGCGACAGGGAAGGT.

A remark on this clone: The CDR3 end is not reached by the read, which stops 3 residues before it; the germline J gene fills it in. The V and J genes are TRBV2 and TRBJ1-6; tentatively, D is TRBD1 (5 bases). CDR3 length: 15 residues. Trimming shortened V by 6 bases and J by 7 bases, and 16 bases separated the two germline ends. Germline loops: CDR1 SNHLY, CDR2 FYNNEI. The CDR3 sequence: CASSRLPGVNSPLHF. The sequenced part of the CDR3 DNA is TGTGCCAGCAGCCGGCTGCCGGGGGTGAATTCACCC.

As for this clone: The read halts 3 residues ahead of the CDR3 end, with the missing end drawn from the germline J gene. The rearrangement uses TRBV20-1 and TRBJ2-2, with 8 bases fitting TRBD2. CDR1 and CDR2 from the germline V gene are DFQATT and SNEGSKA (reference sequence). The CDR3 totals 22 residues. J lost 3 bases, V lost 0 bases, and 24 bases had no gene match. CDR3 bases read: TGCAGTGCTAGAGATTTTGGGATGGGGAAAGTCGGGACTAGTCCCGACACCGGGGAG. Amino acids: CSARDFGMGKVGTSPDTGE. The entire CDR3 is CSARDFGMGKVGTSPDTGELFF.

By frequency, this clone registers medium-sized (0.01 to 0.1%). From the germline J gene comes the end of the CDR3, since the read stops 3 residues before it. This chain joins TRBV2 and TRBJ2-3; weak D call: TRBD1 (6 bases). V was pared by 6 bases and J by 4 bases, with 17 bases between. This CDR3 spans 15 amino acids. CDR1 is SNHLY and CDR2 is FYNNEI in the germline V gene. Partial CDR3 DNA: TGTGCCAGCAGAGCGACAGGACTGTGGTCAGATACG. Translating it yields CASRATGLWSDT. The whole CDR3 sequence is CASRATGLWSDTQYF.

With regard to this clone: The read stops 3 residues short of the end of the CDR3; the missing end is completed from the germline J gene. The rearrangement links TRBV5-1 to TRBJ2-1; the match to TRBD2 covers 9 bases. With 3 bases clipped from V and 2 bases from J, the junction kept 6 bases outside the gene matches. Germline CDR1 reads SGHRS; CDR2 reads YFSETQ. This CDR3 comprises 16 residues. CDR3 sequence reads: CASSSRGRGPYNEQFF. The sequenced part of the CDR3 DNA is TGCGCCAGCAGCTCCCGCGGGAGGGGGCCCTACAATGAG.

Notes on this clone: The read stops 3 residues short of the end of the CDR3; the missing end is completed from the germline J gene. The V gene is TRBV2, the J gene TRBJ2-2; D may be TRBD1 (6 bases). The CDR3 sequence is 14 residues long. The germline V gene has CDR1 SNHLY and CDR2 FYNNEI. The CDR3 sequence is CASSEAIVGGKLFF. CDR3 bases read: TGTGCCAGCAGTGAAGCAATTGTAGGGGGAAAG.